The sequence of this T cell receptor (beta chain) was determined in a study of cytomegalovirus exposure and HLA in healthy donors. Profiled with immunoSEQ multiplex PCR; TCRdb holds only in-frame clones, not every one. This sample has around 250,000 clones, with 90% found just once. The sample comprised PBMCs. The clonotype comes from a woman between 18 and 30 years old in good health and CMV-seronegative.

The CDR3 loop is CASSYSGGSQETQYF. The CDR3 nucleotides read TGTGCCAGCAGTTACTCGGGGGGATCCCAAGAGACCCAGTACTTC. The J gene is TRBJ2-5, the V gene TRBV6-5; a possible D gene is TRBD2 (6 bases). V was cut by 0 bases and J by 1 base, with 9 bases left in between. CDR1 MNHEY and CDR2 SVGAGI come from the germline V gene. This CDR3 region has 15 residues.